This T cell receptor beta chain was profiled in a study of blood T cell repertoires in COVID-19. Looking at the study overall: Acute and convalescent COVID-19 specimens originated in the United States, Italy and Spain.

CDR1 is MDHEN, CDR2 SYDVKM, per germline. V dropped 3 bases and J dropped 3 bases, with 14 bases sitting between them. There are 16 residues in the CDR3. This table comes from immunoSEQ multiplex PCR, and its TCRdb copy is limited to in-frame clones, with some not included. This repertoire shows under 350,000 clones, 75% to 90% found once; its top ten account for 4.6%. The sequencing sample was made of peripheral blood. V and J are TRBV28 and TRBJ1-4, with D unclear. This TCR was recovered from a man between 60 and 70 years old who had recovered from COVID-19. The DNA for the CDR3 is TGTGCCAGCAGTTTTGGTCCGCGGAGGGCTAATGAAAAACTGTTTTTT. Its protein is CASSFGPRRANEKLFF.